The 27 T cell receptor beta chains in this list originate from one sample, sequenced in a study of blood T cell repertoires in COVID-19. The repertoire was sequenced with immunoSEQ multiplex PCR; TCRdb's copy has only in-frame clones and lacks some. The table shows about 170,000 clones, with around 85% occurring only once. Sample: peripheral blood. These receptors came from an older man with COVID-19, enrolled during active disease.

This chain's CDR3 is CASSQGLNTEAFF. The CDR3 coding sequence is TGTGCCAGCTCCCAGGGTCTAAACACTGAAGCTTTCTTT. The chain employs TRBV18 and TRBJ1-1; perhaps TRBD1 as D (5 bases). Germline V lookup: CDR1 KGHSH, CDR2 LQKENI. Trimming took 6 bases from V and 2 from J, leaving 10 bases between them. There are 13 residues in the CDR3.

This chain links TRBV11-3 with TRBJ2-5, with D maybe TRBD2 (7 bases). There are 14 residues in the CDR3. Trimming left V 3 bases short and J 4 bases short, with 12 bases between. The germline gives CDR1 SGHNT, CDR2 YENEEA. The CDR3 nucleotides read TGTGCCAGCAGCTTTGGGGGGGCCCGAGAGACCCAGTACTTC. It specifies CASSFGGARETQYF.

As DNA, the CDR3 is TGTGCCAGCAGCCAAGGACAGGGGGCCAAAGCTTTCTTT. Amino acid sequence: CASSQGQGAKAFF. This chain uses TRBV3-1 (or the pseudogene TRBV3-2) with TRBJ1-1, with TRBD1 matching over 10 bases. Germline V gene sequence: CDR1 LGHDT, CDR2 YNNKEL (reference sequence). Trimming removed 1 base from V and 9 bases from J; junction bases left unmatched: 2. The CDR3 is made up of 13 amino acids.

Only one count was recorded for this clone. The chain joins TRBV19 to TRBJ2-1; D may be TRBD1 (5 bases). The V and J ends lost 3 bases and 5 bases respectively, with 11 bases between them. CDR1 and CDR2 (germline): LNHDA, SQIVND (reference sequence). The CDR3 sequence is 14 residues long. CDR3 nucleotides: TGTGCCAGTAGTATCTCAGGGTGGGACAATGAGCAGTTCTTC. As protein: CASSISGWDNEQFF.

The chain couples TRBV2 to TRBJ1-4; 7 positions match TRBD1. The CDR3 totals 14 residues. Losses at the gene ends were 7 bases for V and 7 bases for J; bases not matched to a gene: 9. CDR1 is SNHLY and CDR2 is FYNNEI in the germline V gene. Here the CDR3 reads CASTSQGDGEKLFF. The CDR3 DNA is TGTGCCAGCACCAGCCAGGGGGATGGTGAAAAACTGTTTTTT.

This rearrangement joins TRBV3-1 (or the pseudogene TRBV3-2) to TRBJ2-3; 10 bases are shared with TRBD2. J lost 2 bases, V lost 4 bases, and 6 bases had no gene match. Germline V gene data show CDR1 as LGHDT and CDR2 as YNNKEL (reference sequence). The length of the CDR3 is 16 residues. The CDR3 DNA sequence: TGTGCCAGCAGCCCCCTAGCGGGGGCGCCCACAGATACGCAGTATTTT. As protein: CASSPLAGAPTDTQYF.

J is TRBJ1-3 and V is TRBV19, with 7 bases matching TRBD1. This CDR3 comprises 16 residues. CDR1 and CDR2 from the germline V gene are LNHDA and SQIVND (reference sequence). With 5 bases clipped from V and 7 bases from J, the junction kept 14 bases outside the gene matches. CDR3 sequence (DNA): TGTGCCAGTAGTTCGGGACAGACCCACTCTTGGAACACCATATATTTT. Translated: CASSSGQTHSWNTIYF.

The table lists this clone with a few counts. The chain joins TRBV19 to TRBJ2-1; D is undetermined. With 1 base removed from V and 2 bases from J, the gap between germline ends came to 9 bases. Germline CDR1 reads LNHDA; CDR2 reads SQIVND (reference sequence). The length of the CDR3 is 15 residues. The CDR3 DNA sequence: TGTGCCAGTAGTATAGGGGCCTCCACCTACAATGAGCAGTTCTTC. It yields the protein CASSIGASTYNEQFF.

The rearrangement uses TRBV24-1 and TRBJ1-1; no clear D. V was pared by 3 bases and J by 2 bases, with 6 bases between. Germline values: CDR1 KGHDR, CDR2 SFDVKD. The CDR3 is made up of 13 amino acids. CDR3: CATSDRSNTEAFF. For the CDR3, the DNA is TGTGCCACCAGTGATAGAAGCAACACTGAAGCTTTCTTT.

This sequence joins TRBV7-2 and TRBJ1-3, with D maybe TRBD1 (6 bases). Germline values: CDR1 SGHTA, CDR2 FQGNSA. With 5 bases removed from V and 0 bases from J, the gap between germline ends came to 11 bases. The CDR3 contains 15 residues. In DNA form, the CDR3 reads TGTGCCAGCAGCATCGACAGGAGCTCTGGAAACACCATATATTTT. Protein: CASSIDRSSGNTIYF.

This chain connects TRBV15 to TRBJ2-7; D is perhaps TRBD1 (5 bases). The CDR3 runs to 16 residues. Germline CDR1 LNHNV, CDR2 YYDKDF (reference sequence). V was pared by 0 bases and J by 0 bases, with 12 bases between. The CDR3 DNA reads TGTGCCACCAGCAGAGATCTGAATACAGGCTCCTACGAGCAGTACTTC. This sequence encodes CATSRDLNTGSYEQYF.

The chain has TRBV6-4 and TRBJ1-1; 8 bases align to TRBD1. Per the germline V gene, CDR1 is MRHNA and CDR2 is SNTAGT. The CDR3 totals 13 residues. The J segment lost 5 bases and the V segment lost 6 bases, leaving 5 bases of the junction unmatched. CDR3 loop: CASSEDRETEAFF. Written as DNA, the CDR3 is TGTGCCAGCAGCGAGGACAGGGAGACTGAAGCTTTCTTT.

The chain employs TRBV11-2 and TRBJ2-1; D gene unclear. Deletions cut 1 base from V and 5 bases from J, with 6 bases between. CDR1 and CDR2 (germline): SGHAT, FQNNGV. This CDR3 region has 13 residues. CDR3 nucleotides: TGTGCCAGCAGCTTAGGGCCAAACAATGAGCAGTTCTTC. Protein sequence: CASSLGPNNEQFF.

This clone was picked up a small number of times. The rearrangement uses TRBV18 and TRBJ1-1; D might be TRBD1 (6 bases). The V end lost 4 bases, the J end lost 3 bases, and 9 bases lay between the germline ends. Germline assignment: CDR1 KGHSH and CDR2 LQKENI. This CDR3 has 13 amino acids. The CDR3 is CASSLQGHTEAFF. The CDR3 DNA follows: TGTGCCAGCTCACTTCAGGGGCACACTGAAGCTTTCTTT.

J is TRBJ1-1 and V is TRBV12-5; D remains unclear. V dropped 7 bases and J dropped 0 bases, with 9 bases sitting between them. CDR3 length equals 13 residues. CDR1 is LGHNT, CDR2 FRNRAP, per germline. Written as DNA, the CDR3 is TGTGCTAGTGCCCCTCGGGTGAACACTGAAGCTTTCTTT. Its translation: CASAPRVNTEAFF.

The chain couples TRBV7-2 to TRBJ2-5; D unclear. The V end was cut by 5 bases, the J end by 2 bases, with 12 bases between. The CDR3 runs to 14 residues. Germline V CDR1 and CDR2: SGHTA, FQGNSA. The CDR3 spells CASSPQTGQETQYF. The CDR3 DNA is TGTGCCAGCAGCCCGCAGACTGGTCAAGAGACCCAGTACTTC.

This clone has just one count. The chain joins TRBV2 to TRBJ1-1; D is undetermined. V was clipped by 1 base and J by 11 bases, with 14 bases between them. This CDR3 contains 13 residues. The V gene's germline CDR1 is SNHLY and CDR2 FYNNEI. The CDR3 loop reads CASSEEGWREAFF. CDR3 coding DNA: TGTGCCAGCAGTGAAGAAGGATGGAGGGAGGCTTTCTTT.

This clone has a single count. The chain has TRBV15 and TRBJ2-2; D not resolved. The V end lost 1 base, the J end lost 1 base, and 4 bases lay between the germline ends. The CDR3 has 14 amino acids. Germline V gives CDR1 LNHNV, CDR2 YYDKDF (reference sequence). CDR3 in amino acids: CATSRGGNTGELFF. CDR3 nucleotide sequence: TGTGCCACCAGCAGAGGCGGGAACACCGGGGAGCTGTTTTTT.

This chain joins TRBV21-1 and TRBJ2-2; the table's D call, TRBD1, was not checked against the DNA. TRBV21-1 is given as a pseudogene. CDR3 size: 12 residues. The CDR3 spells CARSTGSGELFF. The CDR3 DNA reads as TGTGCCAGGAGTACAGGGTCCGGGGAGCTGTTTTTT.

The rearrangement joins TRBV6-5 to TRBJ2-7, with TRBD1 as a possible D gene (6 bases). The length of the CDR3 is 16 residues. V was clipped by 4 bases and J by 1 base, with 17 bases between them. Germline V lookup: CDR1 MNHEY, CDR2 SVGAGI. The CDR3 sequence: CASSLRTGRGSYEQYF. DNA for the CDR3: TGTGCCAGCAGTTTGAGAACAGGGAGAGGGTCCTACGAGCAGTACTTC.

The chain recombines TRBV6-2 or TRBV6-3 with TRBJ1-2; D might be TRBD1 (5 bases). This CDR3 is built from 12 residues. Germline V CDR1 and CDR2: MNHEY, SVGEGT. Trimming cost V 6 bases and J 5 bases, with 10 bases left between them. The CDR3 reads CASSPTGYGYTF. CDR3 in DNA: TGTGCCAGCAGCCCTACAGGATATGGCTACACCTTC.

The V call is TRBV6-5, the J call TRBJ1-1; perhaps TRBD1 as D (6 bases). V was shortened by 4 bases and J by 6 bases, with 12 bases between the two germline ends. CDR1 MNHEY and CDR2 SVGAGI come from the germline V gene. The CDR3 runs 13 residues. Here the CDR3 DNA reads TGTGCCAGCAGTTTCTCCAGGGGTCCTGAAGCTTTCTTT. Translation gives CASSFSRGPEAFF.

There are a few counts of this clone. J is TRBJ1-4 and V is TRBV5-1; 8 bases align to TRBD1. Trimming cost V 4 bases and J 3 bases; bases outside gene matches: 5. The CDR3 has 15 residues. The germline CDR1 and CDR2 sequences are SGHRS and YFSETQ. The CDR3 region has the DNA TGCGCCAGCAGCCACTGGACAGGGCCTAATGAAAAACTGTTTTTT. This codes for CASSHWTGPNEKLFF.

The CDR3 DNA sequence: TGTGCCATCAGAGGACAGGGGCACCTCTATGGCTACACCTTC. Encoded protein: CAIRGQGHLYGYTF. This chain connects TRBV10-3 to TRBJ1-2; TRBD1 matches 9 bases. Germline V CDR1 and CDR2: ENHRY, SYGVKD. The CDR3 runs to 14 residues. The V and J ends lost 6 bases and 4 bases, in that order; junction bases with no gene match: 6.

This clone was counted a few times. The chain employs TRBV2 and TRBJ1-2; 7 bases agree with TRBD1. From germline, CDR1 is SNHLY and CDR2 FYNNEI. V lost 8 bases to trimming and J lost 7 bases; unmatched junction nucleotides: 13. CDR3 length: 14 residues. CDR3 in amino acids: CASEKGDRSGGYTF. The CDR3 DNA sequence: TGTGCCAGCGAGAAGGGGGACAGATCTGGTGGCTACACCTTC.

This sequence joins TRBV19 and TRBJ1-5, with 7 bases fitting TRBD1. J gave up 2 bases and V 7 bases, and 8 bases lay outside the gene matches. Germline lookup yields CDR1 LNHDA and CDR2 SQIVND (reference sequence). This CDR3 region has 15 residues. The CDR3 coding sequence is TGTGCCAGTATATCGCTTACAGGGGGCAATCAGCCCCAGCATTTT. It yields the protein CASISLTGGNQPQHF.

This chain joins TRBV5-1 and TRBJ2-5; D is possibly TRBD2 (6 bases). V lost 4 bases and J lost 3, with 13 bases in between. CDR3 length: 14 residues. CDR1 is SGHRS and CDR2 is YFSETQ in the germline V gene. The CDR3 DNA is TGCGCCAGCAGCCCTTTGGGACTCAAAGAGACCCAGTACTTC. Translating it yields CASSPLGLKETQYF.